Shown below are 13 T cell receptor beta chains from a single sample sequenced in a study of shared clonotypes between healthy human individuals. Profiling relied on immunoSEQ multiplex PCR, and the TCRdb table lists in-frame clones only, not all of them. The sample consists of about 490,000 clones, 76% of them appearing once. Sequencing was performed on PBMCs. These receptors all come from a middle-aged woman in good health. Some clones in this sample may be carry-over from other donors' samples.

This clone was detected only once. In DNA, the CDR3 is TGTGCCGGTCAGGGGGCTGCTAATGAAAAACTGTTTTTT. Translation gives CAGQGAANEKLFF. The rearrangement joins TRBV6-1 to TRBJ1-4, with 8 bases fitting TRBD1. V trimming: 11 bases; J trimming: 3 bases; junction bases outside the gene matches: 5. CDR1 is MNHNS, CDR2 SASEGT, per germline. CDR3 size: 13 residues.

The chain carries TRBV7-8 and TRBJ1-2; D possibly corresponds to TRBD1 (5 bases). Trimming removed 1 base at V and 8 bases at J, with 17 bases between. Germline V gene sequence: CDR1 SGHVS, CDR2 FQNEAQ. This CDR3 comprises 15 residues. The CDR3 here is CASSLESRALWGYTF. The CDR3 DNA reads as TGTGCCAGCAGCTTAGAGAGCAGGGCCCTGTGGGGCTACACCTTC.

The V and J genes are TRBV9 and TRBJ2-7; D is unresolved. Germline V gives CDR1 SGDLS, CDR2 YYNGEE. The length of the CDR3 is 15 residues. V was shortened by 4 bases and J by 0 bases, with 14 bases between the two germline ends. CDR3 sequence: CASSLHENPSYEQYF. CDR3 bases: TGTGCCAGCAGCTTACATGAAAACCCCTCCTACGAGCAGTACTTC.

This clone has just a few counts. The rearrangement links TRBV6-1 to TRBJ2-7; no clear D. CDR1 is MNHNS, CDR2 SASEGT, per germline. This CDR3 is 9 amino acids long. With 6 bases removed from V and 5 bases from J, the gap between germline ends came to 2 bases. The chain's CDR3 is CASRDEQYF. Written as DNA, the CDR3 is TGTGCCAGCAGGGACGAGCAGTACTTC.

Regarding this clone: This may be a read error, as it is one base from a much larger clone. Additional DNA sequences in this sample encode the identical CDR3. The rearrangement joins TRBV10-3 to TRBJ1-3, with D maybe TRBD1 (6 bases). Germline lookup yields CDR1 ENHRY and CDR2 SYGVKD. The CDR3 is made up of 18 amino acids. Deletions cut 5 bases from V and 0 bases from J, with 20 bases between. CDR3 sequence reads: CAISSTGIPRSSGNTIYF. CDR3 DNA sequence: TGTGCCATCAGTTCGACAGGTATCCCCAGGTCCTCTGGAAACACCATATATTTT.

The V call is TRBV5-1, the J call TRBJ2-7; 9 bases fit TRBD2. CDR3 size: 14 residues. The germline CDR1 and CDR2 sequences are SGHRS and YFSETQ. J was trimmed by 2 bases and V by 4 bases; bases with no gene match: 4. This CDR3 reads CASSDGLATYEQYF. The CDR3 coding sequence is TGCGCCAGCAGCGACGGACTAGCGACCTACGAGCAGTACTTC.

This chain connects TRBV7-9 to TRBJ2-3, with D perhaps matching TRBD2 (6 bases). Trimming removed 5 bases from V and 2 bases from J, with 20 bases in between. Germline CDR1 and CDR2: SEHNR and FQNEAQ (reference sequence). The CDR3 runs to 17 residues. The CDR3 reads CASSIRDSRTYTDTQYF. In DNA, the CDR3 is TGTGCCAGCAGCATACGGGACTCGCGCACCTACACAGATACGCAGTATTTT.

The V gene is TRBV9, the J gene TRBJ1-2; TRBD1 is a possible D gene (5 bases). V gave up 3 bases and J gave up 2 bases, with 14 bases separating them. Per the germline V gene, CDR1 is SGDLS and CDR2 is YYNGEE. CDR3 length: 15 residues. The CDR3 loop is CASSAPFEGNYGYTF. CDR3 DNA sequence: TGTGCCAGCAGCGCTCCATTTGAGGGGAACTATGGCTACACCTTC.

CDR3 region: CASRPPGGPQHF. In DNA, the CDR3 is TGTGCCAGCAGACCACCCGGCGGACCCCAGCATTTT. J is TRBJ1-5 and V is TRBV28; D is uncertain. The CDR3 extends over 12 amino acids. The germline V gene has CDR1 MDHEN and CDR2 SYDVKM. Trimming removed 6 bases from V and 10 bases from J, with 13 bases in between.

V usage is TRBV7-9 and J usage is TRBJ2-1; maybe TRBD2 (6 bases). Between the trimmed V and J ends, which lost 0 bases and 3 bases, there was a span of 9 bases. CDR3 length: 15 residues. Germline V CDR1 and CDR2: SEHNR, FQNEAQ (reference sequence). Here the CDR3 reads CASSLATGLYNEQFF. Here the CDR3 DNA reads TGTGCCAGCAGCTTAGCCACGGGACTCTACAATGAGCAGTTCTTC.

The table lists this clone with a count of one. The chain carries TRBV2 and TRBJ2-1; TRBD2 agrees at 14 bases. The J segment lost 0 bases and the V segment lost 8 bases, leaving 3 bases of the junction unmatched. Germline V gene lookup returns CDR1 SNHLY and CDR2 FYNNEI. The length of the CDR3 is 16 residues. CDR3 protein: CASSGLAGVSYNEQFF. CDR3 DNA: TGTGCCAGCTCGGGACTAGCGGGAGTCTCCTACAATGAGCAGTTCTTC.

The chain joins TRBV28 to TRBJ2-5, with 8 bases identical to TRBD2. The CDR3 sequence is 15 residues long. J was trimmed by 5 bases and V by 1 base; bases with no gene match: 6. Germline lookup yields CDR1 MDHEN and CDR2 SYDVKM. Written as DNA, the CDR3 is TGTGCCAGCAGTTTATTTAGGGCGGGAGGTGAGACCCAGTACTTC. Translation: CASSLFRAGGETQYF.

V gene TRBV1 combines with J gene TRBJ2-7; no check of the table's D call, TRBD2, against the DNA was made. TRBV1 is designated a pseudogene. The CDR3 is 16 amino acids. CDR3 sequence (DNA): TGCACCAGCAGCCAACCAACCCGACTAGTGGTCCACGAGCAGTACTTC. Its protein product is CTSSQPTRLVVHEQYF.